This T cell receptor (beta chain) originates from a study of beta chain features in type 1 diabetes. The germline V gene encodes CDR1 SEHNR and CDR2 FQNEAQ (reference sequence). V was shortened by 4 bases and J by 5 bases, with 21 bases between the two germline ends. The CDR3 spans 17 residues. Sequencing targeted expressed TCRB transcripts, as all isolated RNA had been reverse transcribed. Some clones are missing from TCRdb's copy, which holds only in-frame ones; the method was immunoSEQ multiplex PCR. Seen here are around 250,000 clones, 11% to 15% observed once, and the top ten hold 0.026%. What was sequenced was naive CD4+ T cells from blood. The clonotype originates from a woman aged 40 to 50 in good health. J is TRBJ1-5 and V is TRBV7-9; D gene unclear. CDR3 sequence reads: CASSSRPGTGEHQPQHF. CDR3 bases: TGTGCCAGCAGCTCCCGCCCTGGCACGGGAGAACATCAGCCCCAGCATTTT.